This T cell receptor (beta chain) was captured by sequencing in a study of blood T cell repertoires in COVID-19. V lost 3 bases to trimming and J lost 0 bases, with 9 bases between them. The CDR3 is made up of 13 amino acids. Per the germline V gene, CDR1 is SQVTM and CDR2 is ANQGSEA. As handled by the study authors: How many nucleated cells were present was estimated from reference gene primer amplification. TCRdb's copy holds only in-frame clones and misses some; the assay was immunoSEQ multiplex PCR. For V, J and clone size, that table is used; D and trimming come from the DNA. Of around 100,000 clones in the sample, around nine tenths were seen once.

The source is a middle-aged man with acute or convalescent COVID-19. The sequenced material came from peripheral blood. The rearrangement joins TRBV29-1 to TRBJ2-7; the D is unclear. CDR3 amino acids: CSVDKESSYEQYF. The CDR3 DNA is TGCAGCGTTGACAAGGAGAGCTCCTACGAGCAGTACTTC.